This T cell receptor beta chain emerged from a study of blood T cells in healthy people across ages. Through a sample-barcoded 5' primer and a J-beta primer mix, a second PCR was run for roughly 6 to 12 cycles. MiXCR, run by TCRdb on the 5' RACE reads, gives a single entry per CDR3 protein. The repertoire holds around 1,600,000 distinct CDR3 sequences, with approximately 43% as singletons. Study conclusions and caveats: Long-lived donors carried more naive CD4+ cells and greater diversity than aged donors. Estimates drawn from one million T cells were deemed to understate diversity. PBMC samples, being unsorted, prevented any conclusive comparison of naive and antigen-experienced cells.

In its sample, this clonotype was seen a few times. Its antigen is as yet unknown. Donors each provided approximately 9.6 milliliters of peripheral blood. This clonotype originated in a woman younger than 30 in good health. Sequencing used blood.

The CDR3 sequence: CASSEYRSLYF. The CDR3 DNA reads as TGTGCCAGCAGCGAATACCGGTCTTTGTACTTC. This chain uses TRBV27 with TRBJ2-7; D remains unclear. Per the germline V gene, CDR1 is MNHEY and CDR2 is SMNVEV (reference sequence). V dropped 6 bases and J dropped 12 bases, with 15 bases sitting between them. This CDR3 comprises 11 residues.